Presented here are 19 T cell receptor beta chains from one specimen sequenced in a study of T cell repertoires and HLA-DP antigens (dated by TCRdb to 2017 to 2018). These TCRs are of unknown antigen specificity. Libraries were built with the immunoSEQ multiplex PCR assay. TCRdb carries this immuneACCESS record with in-frame sequences only. Its versions omit some clonotypes, under half of them owing to an unresolved V gene in the studies checked, with the rest unexplained. This sample has about 73,000 clones in its table, and roughly 75% of those were observed once. Roughly 1.6% of the sample comes from the top ten. Specimen: CD4+ T cells from PBMCs. The receptors were sampled from a man between 60 and 75 years old in good health and CMV-seronegative.

With respect to this clone: The germline gene is not matched at one end of the junction; a read error may be the cause. CDR3: CASTLLSTRPGAQYF. CDR3 DNA: TGTGCCAGCACCTTACTTAGTACTAGGCCCGGAGCCCAGTACTTC. The gene calls are TRBV7-2 and TRBJ2-5, with TRBD2 as a possible D gene (5 bases). The CDR3 runs 15 residues. Germline V lookup: CDR1 SGHTA, CDR2 FQGNSA.

This rearrangement joins TRBV5-1 to TRBJ1-4; D not certain. The CDR3 has 13 residues. Germline CDR1 and CDR2: SGHRS and YFSETQ. Trimming shortened V by 7 bases and J by 7 bases, and 14 bases separated the two germline ends. CDR3 sequence (DNA): TGCGCCAGCCGGTCGAGGGAAGGTGAAAAACTGTTTTTT. The encoded protein is CASRSREGEKLFF.

V usage is TRBV9 and J usage is TRBJ1-4; the match to TRBD1 covers 7 bases. CDR1 is SGDLS and CDR2 is YYNGEE in the germline V gene. The V segment lost 3 bases and the J segment 0 bases; nucleotides outside the gene matches: 2. The CDR3 totals 15 residues. The CDR3 spells CASSEGQPTNEKLFF. The CDR3 DNA sequence: TGTGCCAGCAGCGAGGGACAGCCAACTAATGAAAAACTGTTTTTT.

This sequence joins TRBV5-1 and TRBJ2-3; 10 nucleotides match TRBD1. V was clipped by 0 bases and J by 3 bases; unmatched bases: 19. Germline V gene data show CDR1 as SGHRS and CDR2 as YFSETQ. The CDR3 sequence is 21 residues long. DNA for the CDR3: TGCGCCAGCAGCTTGGGACAGGGGGCGATCCAATACGTTCCGGGAACAGATACGCAGTATTTT. Its protein is CASSLGQGAIQYVPGTDTQYF.

This sequence joins TRBV6-5 and TRBJ1-3; D gene unclear. Germline CDR1 and CDR2: MNHEY and SVGAGI. V gave up 0 bases and J gave up 4 bases, with 13 bases separating them. The CDR3 spans 16 residues. CDR3 in amino acids: CASSYSYKQSGNTIYF. The CDR3 DNA follows: TGTGCCAGCAGTTACTCGTACAAGCAGTCCGGAAACACCATATATTTT.

This clone was observed a few times. Here the CDR3 reads CASSLDFGGQAYNEQFF. CDR3 nucleotide sequence: TGTGCCAGCAGTTTAGACTTTGGCGGCCAGGCCTACAATGAGCAGTTCTTC. The chain couples TRBV28 to TRBJ2-1; D is unclear. Looked up from germline, CDR1 is MDHEN and CDR2 is SYDVKM. The ends were cut back, 2 bases at V and 2 bases at J, with 16 bases in the middle. CDR3 length: 17 amino acids.

The gene calls are TRBV6-1 and TRBJ2-6; 7 bases line up with TRBD1. This CDR3 is 18 amino acids long. Germline CDR1 is MNHNS and CDR2 is SASEGT. Trimming at V came to 3 bases and at J to 4 bases, leaving 12 bases not matched to a gene. Here the CDR3 DNA reads TGTGCCAGCAGTGATGGGACAGCCCCGGGGTGGGGGGCCAACGTCCTGACTTTC. Protein product: CASSDGTAPGWGANVLTF.

The V call is TRBV9, the J call TRBJ1-2; 7 nucleotides line up with TRBD1. CDR1 is SGDLS, CDR2 YYNGEE, per germline. The CDR3 totals 14 residues. The V and J ends lost 3 bases and 3 bases, in that order; junction bases with no gene match: 5. CDR3 sequence: CASSAPGGDYGYTF. CDR3 DNA sequence: TGTGCCAGCAGCGCCCCAGGGGGGGACTATGGCTACACCTTC.

Points on this clone: A read error may account for a junction end that differs from germline. V gene TRBV18 combines with J gene TRBJ1-4; D call uncertain. Germline CDR1 is KGHSH and CDR2 is LQKENI. The CDR3 has 13 residues. DNA of the CDR3: TGTGCCAGCTCAACCGACACTACTGAAAAACTGTTTTTT. The encoded protein is CASSTDTTEKLFF.

This chain links TRBV28 with TRBJ1-2; 9 nucleotides agree with TRBD1. The CDR3 loop spans 15 amino acids. CDR1 is MDHEN and CDR2 is SYDVKM in the germline V gene. V shed 6 bases, J shed 1 base, and the junction held 6 bases outside the gene matches. The CDR3 here is CASSPTGGGNYGYTF. CDR3 nucleotide sequence: TGTGCCAGCAGCCCGACAGGGGGAGGTAACTATGGCTACACCTTC.

The chain carries TRBV7-6 and TRBJ2-4; no reliable D call. V dropped 5 bases and J dropped 3 bases, with 17 bases sitting between them. Germline values: CDR1 SGHVS, CDR2 FNYEAQ. The CDR3 has 16 residues. The CDR3 here is CASSENPQAYKNIQYF. The CDR3, as DNA: TGTGCCAGCAGCGAGAATCCCCAGGCGTACAAAAACATTCAGTACTTC.

The chain joins TRBV6-4 to TRBJ2-2, with D hard to call. The CDR3 loop spans 14 amino acids. Germline V lookup: CDR1 MRHNA, CDR2 SNTAGT. V was shortened by 4 bases and J by 4 bases, with 10 bases between the two germline ends. The CDR3 loop reads CASSATETTGELFF. As DNA, the CDR3 is TGTGCCAGCAGTGCCACGGAGACCACCGGGGAGCTGTTTTTT.

This chain links TRBV5-8 with TRBJ1-1; D uncertain. This CDR3 spans 14 amino acids. The germline V gene encodes CDR1 SGHTS and CDR2 YDEGEE. Trimming left V 0 bases short and J 5 bases short, with 11 bases between. The CDR3 nucleotides are TGTGCCAGCAGCTTGGTCCAGGAACCTACTGAAGCTTTCTTT. It codes for CASSLVQEPTEAFF. Using reference TRBV5-8 and TRBJ1-1 for the parts outside the CDR3, the full variable domain is EAGVTQSPTHLIKTRGQQATLRCSPISGHTSVYWYQQALGLGLQFLLWYDEGEERNRGNFPPRFSGRQFPNYSSELNVNALELEDSALYLCASSLVQEPTEAFFGQGTRLTVV.

The J gene is TRBJ2-2, the V gene TRBV7-6; 7 nucleotides agree with TRBD1. J was trimmed by 4 bases and V by 1 base; bases with no gene match: 6. The CDR3 consists of 16 residues. The germline CDR1 and CDR2 sequences are SGHVS and FNYEAQ. The CDR3 DNA reads as TGTGCCAGCAGCTTAGAACAGGGGCAAACCACCGGGGAGCTGTTTTTT. This codes for CASSLEQGQTTGELFF.

In the case of this clone: Its ends do not fully match the called genes, so a read error is possible. The chain combines TRBV11-2 with TRBJ2-2; D gene unclear. The CDR3 has 15 amino acids. Germline assignment: CDR1 SGHAT and CDR2 FQNNGV. CDR3 sequence (DNA): TGTGCCAGCAACTTAGATCCGGGTTGGACCGGGGAGCTGTTTTTT. Its protein product is CASNLDPGWTGELFF.

The V and J genes are TRBV5-1 and TRBJ1-6; TRBD1 agrees at 10 bases. Losses at the gene ends were 0 bases for V and 7 bases for J; bases not matched to a gene: 4. The CDR3 covers 16 residues. Germline values: CDR1 SGHRS, CDR2 YFSETQ. The CDR3 DNA sequence: TGCGCCAGCAGCTTGGAGGGGGACAGGGGAAATTCACCCCTCCACTTT. Translating it yields CASSLEGDRGNSPLHF.

The chain has TRBV4-3 and TRBJ1-5; D not certain. CDR3 length: 16 residues. V lost 0 bases and J 6 bases, leaving 15 bases between the germline ends. Germline CDR1 is LGHNA and CDR2 is YSLEER. The CDR3 spells CASSQDYSRVVQPQHF. The CDR3 region has the DNA TGCGCCAGCAGCCAAGATTATTCGAGGGTGGTTCAGCCCCAGCATTTT.

The CDR3 DNA reads TGTGCCAGCAATTCTGACGACGGCAGCTCCTACAATGAGCAGTTCTTC. Translated, it gives CASNSDDGSSYNEQFF. The genes are TRBV5-4 and TRBJ2-1; D is ambiguous. This CDR3 region has 16 residues. V shed 6 bases and J shed 0 bases, with 16 bases lying between them. Germline CDR1 is SGHNT and CDR2 is YYREEE (reference sequence).

The chain links TRBV27 to TRBJ1-1; no reliable D call. Germline assignment: CDR1 MNHEY and CDR2 SMNVEV (reference sequence). V was cut by 7 bases and J by 5 bases, with 8 bases left in between. This CDR3 region has 11 residues. CDR3 region: CASTSRTEAFF. The CDR3 coding sequence is TGTGCCAGCACCTCCCGGACTGAAGCTTTCTTT.